This passage covers 7 T cell receptor beta chains from one sample sequenced in a study of cytomegalovirus exposure and HLA in healthy donors. PCR employed 60 Vbeta and 13 Jbeta primers. Method: immunoSEQ multiplex PCR; TCRdb's copy keeps in-frame clones and lacks some. The sample has about 250,000 clones; 80% are singletons. Sequences were obtained from PBMCs. The receptors derive from a girl aged 2 to 10 in good health and CMV-seronegative.

This chain connects TRBV21-1 to TRBJ2-7; the D call in the table, TRBD2, was not verified against the DNA. TRBV21-1 is given as a pseudogene. The CDR3 is 15 amino acids. The CDR3 bases are TGTGCCAGCAGCAAAGAGGACTTGCTTCCCTACGAGCAGTACTTC. Its translation is CASSKEDLLPYEQYF.

The table lists this clone with a count of one. The rearrangement links TRBV18 to TRBJ1-1; D remains unclear. V dropped 0 bases and J dropped 0 bases, with 8 bases sitting between them. Germline values: CDR1 KGHSH, CDR2 LQKENI. This CDR3 contains 15 residues. The CDR3 sequence: CASSPPRTLNTEAFF. In DNA, the CDR3 is TGTGCCAGCTCACCACCGCGAACGCTGAACACTGAAGCTTTCTTT.

The chain has TRBV11-2 and TRBJ2-4; D remains unclear. The CDR3 covers 14 residues. V was clipped by 5 bases and J by 7 bases, with 15 bases between them. Germline V CDR1 and CDR2: SGHAT, FQNNGV. CDR3 coding DNA: TGTGCCAGCAGCCCAGCGCCAACAAGGAACATTCAGTACTTC. This translates into CASSPAPTRNIQYF.

The chain couples TRBV27 to TRBJ2-7; 9 bases fit TRBD1. Germline assignment: CDR1 MNHEY and CDR2 SMNVEV (reference sequence). This CDR3 spans 15 amino acids. V gave up 6 bases and J gave up 0 bases; unmatched junction bases: 6. The CDR3 is CASSWTGASSYEQYF. The DNA of the CDR3 is TGTGCCAGCAGCTGGACAGGGGCTAGCTCCTACGAGCAGTACTTC.

The genes are TRBV27 and TRBJ1-2; TRBD1 aligns across 7 bases. Germline values: CDR1 MNHEY, CDR2 SMNVEV (reference sequence). Trimming removed 5 bases from V and 2 bases from J; junction bases left unmatched: 2. This CDR3 comprises 13 residues. The CDR3 sequence: CASSQQGNYGYTF. The CDR3 DNA sequence: TGTGCCAGCAGTCAACAGGGGAACTATGGCTACACCTTC.

The V and J genes are TRBV18 and TRBJ1-5; D not resolved. Germline lookup yields CDR1 KGHSH and CDR2 LQKENI. Trimming shortened V by 4 bases and J by 1 base, and 14 bases separated the two germline ends. The CDR3 contains 16 residues. As DNA, the CDR3 is TGTGCCAGCTCACAAGGAGGCCCGGCAAGCAATCAGCCCCAGCATTTT. This codes for CASSQGGPASNQPQHF.

The rearrangement uses TRBV5-1 and TRBJ1-2; unclear D gene. The CDR3 has 13 amino acids. Germline values: CDR1 SGHRS, CDR2 YFSETQ. V was shortened by 1 base and J by 3 bases, with 7 bases between the two germline ends. CDR3 loop: CASSLFRYYGYTF. In DNA, the CDR3 is TGCGCCAGCAGCTTGTTCAGATACTATGGCTACACCTTC.